The TCR beta chain under discussion was sequenced for a study of vaccination and CD4 T cells after COVID-19. Study information: Investigators stimulated cells with overlapping spike peptides drawn from SARS-CoV-2, HCoV-NL63, HCoV-OC43 and HCoV-229E.

The CDR3 is made up of 14 amino acids. Trimming took off 3 bases at V and 5 bases at J, with 8 bases between the two ends. The V gene's germline CDR1 is SGHVS and CDR2 FQNEAQ. Treatment denoted: roughly 11-day PBMC culture with coronavirus spike peptide pools or control peptides (ViraFEST assay). An Oncomine TCR Beta short-read assay was used to sequence the DNA from cultured CD4+ T cells. TCRdb re-called the PCR reads with MiXCR, one entry per CDR3 protein. In the table there are around 20,000 distinct CDR3 sequences, about three quarters of which are singletons. About this clonotype: Its antigen remains unidentified.

Material: CD4+ T cells from blood, cultured in vitro. This TCR was recovered from a human donor who had recovered from COVID-19. The chain combines TRBV7-8 with TRBJ1-6; D uncertain. In DNA, the CDR3 is TGTGCCAGCAGCTTGAATTGGGATAATTCACCCCTCCACTTT. Amino acids: CASSLNWDNSPLHF.